This entry features one T cell receptor (beta chain) sequence. Its specificity is unknown. Trimming at V came to 4 bases and at J to 0 bases, leaving 9 bases not matched to a gene. CDR3 length: 16 amino acids. Germline-derived CDR1 and CDR2 are SGHRS and YFSETQ. These data come from a study of cytomegalovirus exposure and HLA in healthy donors. PCR primers comprised 60 Vbeta and 13 Jbeta primers. Per the original methods: In a later analysis, of 80 million or so unique beta chains, approximately 10 million appeared in at least two donors. Method: immunoSEQ multiplex PCR; TCRdb's copy keeps in-frame clones and lacks some. From that table come the V and J calls and clone size; the DNA was used to work out D and trimming. Of 200,000 to 250,000 clones in the sample, over 60% were seen once. General study results and limits: Three chains tied to CMV proved CMV antigen-specific in vitro. More clonal expansion characterized HLA-associated TCR beta chains than equally common others in a later analysis.

The V gene is TRBV5-1, the J gene TRBJ2-7, with 8 bases that match TRBD1. Material: PBMCs. The source of this sequence is a man aged 18 to 35 in good health and CMV-seronegative. The CDR3 loop is CASSPTGQGSSYEQYF. DNA for the CDR3: TGCGCCAGCAGCCCCACCGGACAGGGAAGCTCCTACGAGCAGTACTTC.